Listed below are T cell receptor beta chains from one sample, sequenced in a study of blood T cells in healthy people across ages. TCRdb passed the 5' RACE reads through MiXCR, listing each CDR3 protein once. This sample yields fewer than 1.5 million distinct CDR3 sequences, of which approximately 42% are seen a single time; under 8% belongs to the top ten. The material sequenced was blood. The receptor source for this set is a woman younger than 30 in good health. CDR3s include the opening cysteine and the closing phenylalanine or tryptophan. A D gene is named only where the DNA matches it firmly. Clone size is given for some rows only: seen once, a few or many times, or a class if the clone is expanded.

cdr3_nt	cdr3_aa	v_call	clone_size	d_call	j_call
TGCAGTGCTAGACCTATTCCGGGACTCTTTAATTCACCCCTCCACTTT	CSARPIPGLFNSPLHF	TRBV20-1	few	.	TRBJ1-6
TGTGCCACCAGCAGAGTGGGGGAGCAGTTCTTC	CATSRVGEQFF	TRBV15	few	.	TRBJ2-1
TGCAGTGCTACGGGAGATCAACTCGGGGGCTACACCTTC	CSATGDQLGGYTF	TRBV20-1	few	.	TRBJ1-2
TGTGCCAGCAGTCCTTCAGGTCCCGGGAAACTGTTTTTT	CASSPSGPGKLFF	TRBV12-3/TRBV12-4	.	.	TRBJ1-4
TGTGCCACCTACCAGACAGGGCTTGGCTACACCTTC	CATYQTGLGYTF	TRBV6-5	.	TRBD1	TRBJ1-2
TGTGCCAGCACAGGGGGGGGTCTCTCTCTCTCTGGGGCCAACGTCCTGACTTTC	CASTGGGLSLSGANVLTF	TRBV28	.	.	TRBJ2-6
TGTGCCAGCATGGACAGAAACTCCTACAATGAGCAGTTCTTC	CASMDRNSYNEQFF	TRBV7-8	few	.	TRBJ2-1
TGTGCCAGCAGCCGCTCGGGGGCCCAGTACTTC	CASSRSGAQYF	TRBV6-6	.	.	TRBJ2-7
TGCAGTGCAGTAGGAGCTACCACCCTGACGGGTGAGCAGTACTTC	CSAVGATTLTGEQYF	TRBV20-1	.	.	TRBJ2-5
TGTGCCAGCAGTTTGTCCCAACCTCCTTTCACTAATCATGCCAAAAACATTCAGTACTTC	CASSLSQPPFTNHAKNIQYF	TRBV28	.	.	TRBJ2-4
TGTGCCAGCAGTTCACTGGTAGAGACCCAGTACTTC	CASSSLVETQYF	TRBV28	.	.	TRBJ2-5
TGTGCCAGCCAGCTTGAGAACCTAAGAGAGGCCCAGTACTTC	CASQLENLREAQYF	TRBV12-3/TRBV12-4	.	.	TRBJ2-5
TGTGCCAGCAGTTTAACGACGGGCTCCAATGAGCAGTTCTTC	CASSLTTGSNEQFF	TRBV12-3/TRBV12-4	.	.	TRBJ2-1
TGTGCCTCCGCCCGGGGACTCCGAGATGAGCAGTTCTTC	CASARGLRDEQFF	TRBV30	once	.	TRBJ2-1
TGCAGCGTGGGGGGGTCGGGATTTACCTACGAGCAGTACTTC	CSVGGSGFTYEQYF	TRBV29-1	.	TRBD2	TRBJ2-7
TGCAGTGCTAGAGCAGGGGCCCTGCGAGGCTACACCTTC	CSARAGALRGYTF	TRBV20-1	.	.	TRBJ1-2
TGCAGCGTTGAACTGGGGACTAGCGGGAGGTACAACGAGCAGTACTTC	CSVELGTSGRYNEQYF	TRBV29-1	.	TRBD2	TRBJ2-7
TGCAGTGCTAGAGAAGACAGGCAAGCCCAGCCCCAGCATTTT	CSAREDRQAQPQHF	TRBV20-1	.	.	TRBJ1-5
TGTGCCAGCAGCCAGAGCAGGGGGGAAGGCTATGGCTACACCTTC	CASSQSRGEGYGYTF	TRBV6-5	.	TRBD1	TRBJ1-2
TGTGCCAGCAGCTTAGACGGGACAGGGCTCTATGGCTACACCTTC	CASSLDGTGLYGYTF	TRBV7-2	.	TRBD1	TRBJ1-2
TGTGCCAGCAGTTCAGGACAGGGGAAACAGCCCCAGCATTTT	CASSSGQGKQPQHF	TRBV28	many	TRBD1	TRBJ1-5
TGCAGCGTGTGGAGCGCGTATGGCTACACCTTC	CSVWSAYGYTF	TRBV29-1	.	.	TRBJ1-2
TGTGCCAGCAGCTCACTAAGGGACAGGGCGTCCTACTCTGGGGCCAACGTCCTGACTTTC	CASSSLRDRASYSGANVLTF	TRBV5-6	few	TRBD1	TRBJ2-6